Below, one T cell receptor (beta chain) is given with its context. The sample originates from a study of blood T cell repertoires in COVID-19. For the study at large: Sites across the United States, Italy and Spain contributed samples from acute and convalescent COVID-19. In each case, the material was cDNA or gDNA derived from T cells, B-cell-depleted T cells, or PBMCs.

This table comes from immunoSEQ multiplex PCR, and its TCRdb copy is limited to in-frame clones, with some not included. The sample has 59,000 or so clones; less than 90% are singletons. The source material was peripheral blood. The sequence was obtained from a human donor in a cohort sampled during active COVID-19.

Here the CDR3 reads CASSYSIGTGESGANVLTF. The CDR3 DNA is TGTGCCAGCAGTTACTCGATAGGTACAGGGGAATCTGGGGCCAACGTCCTGACTTTC. The V gene is TRBV6-2 or TRBV6-3, the J gene TRBJ2-6, with 7 nucleotides matching TRBD1. Germline V gene sequence: CDR1 MNHEY, CDR2 SVGEGT. Trimming took 0 bases from V and 1 from J; bases not matched to a gene: 9. This CDR3 spans 19 amino acids.